This is a list of T cell receptor beta chains from one sample in a study of cytomegalovirus exposure and HLA in healthy donors. Sequencing was performed with immunoSEQ multiplex PCR; in TCRdb, only in-frame clones are kept and a portion is missing. The sample contains around 170,000 clones, roughly 80% of which appear only once. The source material was PBMCs. These receptors were taken from a woman between 45 and 60 years old in good health and CMV-seropositive. The CDR3 runs from the conserved cysteine through the conserved F or W. D genes are given only for firm matches. A clone size is listed for some rows: how often the clone was seen (once, few, many), or a class if it is expanded.

clone_size: once
j_call: TRBJ2-7
v_call: TRBV4-3
d_call: TRBD2
cdr3_aa: CASSQELADAYEQYF
cdr3_nt: TGCGCCAGCAGCCAAGAACTAGCGGACGCCTACGAGCAGTACTTC

clone_size: .
j_call: TRBJ1-2
v_call: TRBV21-1
d_call: .
cdr3_aa: CASSNPTGQGPRQSYGYTF
cdr3_nt: TGTGCCAGCAGCAACCCTACAGGACAGGGACCCCGGCAGAGCTATGGCTACACCTTC

clone_size: few
j_call: TRBJ1-6
v_call: TRBV6-6
d_call: .
cdr3_aa: CASSPRTANNSPLHF
cdr3_nt: TGTGCCAGCAGTCCCCGGACAGCTAATAATTCACCCCTCCACTTT

clone_size: .
j_call: TRBJ1-6
v_call: TRBV5-1
d_call: .
cdr3_aa: CASSLDPGINSPLHF
cdr3_nt: TGCGCCAGCAGCTTGGATCCAGGGATCAATTCACCCCTCCACTTT

clone_size: .
j_call: TRBJ2-5
v_call: TRBV7-7
d_call: TRBD1
cdr3_aa: CASSSTGEETQYF
cdr3_nt: TGTGCTAGCAGCTCCACAGGGGAAGAGACCCAGTACTTC

clone_size: .
j_call: TRBJ1-5
v_call: TRBV19
d_call: .
cdr3_aa: CASSMMTGGNQPQHF
cdr3_nt: TGTGCCAGTAGTATGATGACGGGGGGCAATCAGCCCCAGCATTTT

clone_size: .
j_call: TRBJ2-4
v_call: TRBV18
d_call: .
cdr3_aa: CANSALGGSDIQYF
cdr3_nt: TGTGCCAATTCGGCCCTAGGGGGTAGCGACATTCAGTACTTC

clone_size: .
j_call: TRBJ2-4
v_call: TRBV6-6
d_call: .
cdr3_aa: CATSTQGAKNIQYF
cdr3_nt: TGTGCCACCTCCACCCAGGGAGCCAAAAACATTCAGTACTTC

clone_size: .
j_call: TRBJ2-7
v_call: TRBV7-8
d_call: TRBD2
cdr3_aa: CASSARSSGVYEQYF
cdr3_nt: TGTGCCAGCAGCGCGCGGTCTAGCGGGGTGTACGAGCAGTACTTC

clone_size: once
j_call: TRBJ2-7
v_call: TRBV7-9
d_call: TRBD1
cdr3_aa: CASSLMLLRQGAEEQYF
cdr3_nt: TGTGCCAGCAGCTTGATGTTGCTGAGACAGGGGGCAGAGGAGCAGTACTTC

clone_size: .
j_call: TRBJ2-1
v_call: TRBV10-3
d_call: .
cdr3_aa: CAISVSGSSYNEQFF
cdr3_nt: TGTGCCATCTCCGTTAGCGGAAGCTCCTACAATGAGCAGTTCTTC

clone_size: .
j_call: TRBJ2-7
v_call: TRBV28
d_call: TRBD1
cdr3_aa: CASSPYRGQDYEQYF
cdr3_nt: TGTGCCAGCAGTCCATACCGGGGACAGGACTACGAGCAGTACTTC

clone_size: few
j_call: TRBJ2-5
v_call: TRBV5-1
d_call: .
cdr3_aa: CASRSQSYQETQYF
cdr3_nt: TGCGCCAGCAGATCCCAGTCGTACCAAGAGACCCAGTACTTC

clone_size: .
j_call: TRBJ2-1
v_call: TRBV11-3
d_call: .
cdr3_aa: CASSLSGFYNEQFF
cdr3_nt: TGTGCCAGCAGCTTAAGCGGTTTCTACAATGAGCAGTTCTTC

clone_size: once
j_call: TRBJ2-3
v_call: TRBV2
d_call: TRBD2
cdr3_aa: CASSRGGPADTQYF
cdr3_nt: TGTGCCAGCAGCCGGGGGGGCCCAGCAGATACGCAGTATTTT

clone_size: .
j_call: TRBJ2-1
v_call: TRBV4-3
d_call: .
cdr3_aa: CASSQAGGNNEQFF
cdr3_nt: TGCGCCAGCAGCCAAGCGGGGGGCAACAATGAGCAGTTCTTC

clone_size: .
j_call: TRBJ1-6
v_call: TRBV18
d_call: .
cdr3_aa: CASSPGLPPGGSPLHF
cdr3_nt: TGTGCCAGCTCACCAGGGCTCCCTCCAGGTGGTTCACCCCTCCACTTT

clone_size: once
j_call: TRBJ1-2
v_call: TRBV19
d_call: TRBD1
cdr3_aa: CASNSDRPYGYTF
cdr3_nt: TGTGCCAGTAACTCGGACAGGCCTTATGGCTACACCTTC

clone_size: .
j_call: TRBJ2-1
v_call: TRBV27
d_call: TRBD2
cdr3_aa: CASSLAGGPYNEQFF
cdr3_nt: TGTGCCAGCAGTCTAGCGGGGGGGCCATACAATGAGCAGTTCTTC

clone_size: .
j_call: TRBJ2-5
v_call: TRBV4-3
d_call: TRBD2
cdr3_aa: CASSQAVSGGSETQYF
cdr3_nt: TGCGCCAGCAGCCAAGCAGTTAGCGGGGGTTCAGAGACCCAGTACTTC

clone_size: .
j_call: TRBJ2-3
v_call: TRBV7-2
d_call: .
cdr3_aa: CASSPFVTDTQYF
cdr3_nt: TGTGCCAGCAGCCCGTTTGTCACAGATACGCAGTATTTT

clone_size: .
j_call: TRBJ1-1
v_call: TRBV29-1
d_call: .
cdr3_aa: CSADQGSDTEAFF
cdr3_nt: TGCAGCGCGGATCAGGGGAGCGACACTGAAGCTTTCTTT

clone_size: .
j_call: TRBJ1-2
v_call: TRBV7-2
d_call: .
cdr3_aa: CASSLGGLNGGYTF
cdr3_nt: TGTGCCAGCAGCTTAGGGGGGCTGAATGGCGGCTACACCTTC

clone_size: .
j_call: TRBJ2-6
v_call: TRBV18
d_call: TRBD1
cdr3_aa: CASSPQQGAGANVLTF
cdr3_nt: TGTGCCAGCTCTCCTCAACAGGGGGCTGGGGCCAACGTCCTGACTTTC

clone_size: .
j_call: TRBJ2-3
v_call: TRBV7-2
d_call: .
cdr3_aa: CASSLAVDTRATQYF
cdr3_nt: TGTGCCAGCAGCTTAGCGGTTGATACTAGGGCTACGCAGTATTTT

clone_size: .
j_call: TRBJ2-7
v_call: TRBV7-9
d_call: TRBD1
cdr3_aa: CASSLSPGQGVTYEQYF
cdr3_nt: TGTGCCAGCAGCTTATCCCCGGGACAGGGGGTCACTTACGAGCAGTACTTC

clone_size: .
j_call: TRBJ2-4
v_call: TRBV4-1
d_call: TRBD1
cdr3_aa: CASSQTPNRDRRVIQYF
cdr3_nt: TGCGCCAGCAGCCAAACCCCGAATCGGGACAGGAGGGTCATTCAGTACTTC

clone_size: .
j_call: TRBJ1-5
v_call: TRBV7-9
d_call: .
cdr3_aa: CSSSLYRDQPQHF
cdr3_nt: TGTTCCAGCAGCTTATACAGGGATCAGCCCCAGCATTTT

clone_size: .
j_call: TRBJ2-7
v_call: TRBV7-9
d_call: TRBD2
cdr3_aa: CASSGGGSSYEQYF
cdr3_nt: TGTGCCAGCAGCGGCGGGGGAAGCTCCTACGAGCAGTACTTC

clone_size: .
j_call: TRBJ2-2
v_call: TRBV27
d_call: TRBD2
cdr3_aa: CASSLRRGGASMNTGELFF
cdr3_nt: TGTGCCAGCAGTTTACGGCGGGGGGGAGCTAGTATGAACACCGGGGAGCTGTTTTTT

clone_size: .
j_call: TRBJ2-7
v_call: TRBV14
d_call: .
cdr3_aa: CASSLGEFSEQYF
cdr3_nt: TGTGCCAGCAGCCTGGGCGAGTTTAGCGAGCAGTACTTC

clone_size: .
j_call: TRBJ2-2
v_call: TRBV6-6
d_call: .
cdr3_aa: CASSPGVVTGELFF
cdr3_nt: TGTGCCAGCAGCCCAGGGGTGGTGACCGGGGAGCTGTTTTTT

clone_size: .
j_call: TRBJ2-7
v_call: TRBV6-6
d_call: .
cdr3_aa: CASSPGSYEQYF
cdr3_nt: TGTGCCAGCAGTCCTGGCAGCTACGAGCAGTACTTC

clone_size: .
j_call: TRBJ1-2
v_call: TRBV4-1
d_call: .
cdr3_aa: CASSQDFANYGYTF
cdr3_nt: TGCGCCAGCAGCCAAGATTTCGCTAACTATGGCTACACCTTC

clone_size: once
j_call: TRBJ1-6
v_call: TRBV30
d_call: .
cdr3_aa: CAWSSLDRNRSPLHF
cdr3_nt: TGTGCCTGGAGTTCTTTGGACAGAAATCGTTCACCCCTCCACTTT

clone_size: .
j_call: TRBJ1-2
v_call: TRBV7-2
d_call: TRBD1
cdr3_aa: CASSPDRASGYTF
cdr3_nt: TGTGCCAGCAGCCCGGACAGGGCGTCCGGCTACACCTTC

clone_size: .
j_call: TRBJ1-4
v_call: TRBV30
d_call: .
cdr3_aa: CAWTATARGEKLFF
cdr3_nt: TGTGCCTGGACGGCGACAGCCAGGGGCGAAAAACTGTTTTTT

clone_size: .
j_call: TRBJ2-7
v_call: TRBV7-9
d_call: .
cdr3_aa: CASSSSAGLEQYF
cdr3_nt: TGTGCCAGCAGCAGCAGTGCGGGGCTCGAGCAGTACTTC

clone_size: .
j_call: TRBJ1-4
v_call: TRBV19
d_call: TRBD1
cdr3_aa: CASSMGQGSNEKLFF
cdr3_nt: TGTGCCAGTAGTATGGGACAGGGATCTAATGAAAAACTGTTTTTT

clone_size: .
j_call: TRBJ1-1
v_call: TRBV5-4
d_call: .
cdr3_aa: CASSKRSTVQAFF
cdr3_nt: TGTGCCAGCAGCAAACGATCCACCGTACAGGCTTTCTTT

clone_size: once
j_call: TRBJ2-5
v_call: TRBV11-2
d_call: TRBD2
cdr3_aa: CASSPGLGETPYF
cdr3_nt: TGTGCCAGCAGCCCTGGACTAGGAGAGACCCCGTACTTC

clone_size: few
j_call: TRBJ1-2
v_call: TRBV9
d_call: .
cdr3_aa: CASSALGFTNYGYTF
cdr3_nt: TGTGCCAGCAGCGCACTAGGGTTTACTAACTATGGCTACACCTTC

clone_size: .
j_call: TRBJ1-5
v_call: TRBV7-2
d_call: .
cdr3_aa: CASSLASGDQPQHF
cdr3_nt: TGTGCCAGCAGCTTAGCTTCGGGTGATCAGCCCCAGCATTTT

clone_size: .
j_call: TRBJ2-1
v_call: TRBV7-2
d_call: .
cdr3_aa: CASSLVGGPYNEQFF
cdr3_nt: TGTGCCAGCAGCTTAGTGGGGGGGCCCTACAATGAGCAGTTCTTC

clone_size: .
j_call: TRBJ1-2
v_call: TRBV7-6
d_call: .
cdr3_aa: CASSPNEGHNYGYTF
cdr3_nt: TGTGCCAGCAGCCCAAATGAAGGACACAACTATGGCTACACCTTC

clone_size: .
j_call: TRBJ2-7
v_call: TRBV4-1
d_call: TRBD2
cdr3_aa: CASSQARGALEQYF
cdr3_nt: TGCGCCAGCAGCCAAGCGCGGGGGGCCCTGGAGCAGTACTTC

clone_size: .
j_call: TRBJ1-5
v_call: TRBV6-5
d_call: TRBD1
cdr3_aa: CASSMAGGNQPQHF
cdr3_nt: TGTGCCAGCAGTATGGCAGGGGGAAATCAGCCCCAGCATTTT

clone_size: .
j_call: TRBJ1-5
v_call: TRBV6-6
d_call: .
cdr3_aa: CASSYSPQEGNQPQHF
cdr3_nt: TGTGCCAGCAGTTACTCGCCACAGGAAGGCAATCAGCCCCAGCATTTT

clone_size: .
j_call: TRBJ1-2
v_call: TRBV12-5
d_call: .
cdr3_aa: CASAPSGVYGYTF
cdr3_nt: TGTGCTAGTGCGCCATCAGGGGTTTATGGCTACACCTTC

clone_size: .
j_call: TRBJ1-5
v_call: TRBV5-6
d_call: TRBD1
cdr3_aa: CASSTRDRVGQPQHF
cdr3_nt: TGTGCCAGCAGCACCCGGGACAGGGTCGGGCAGCCCCAGCATTTT